This T cell receptor (beta chain) stems from a study of blood T cell repertoires in COVID-19. The germline CDR1 and CDR2 sequences are SGHDT and YYEEEE. V dropped 3 bases and J dropped 5; count of bases not matched to a gene: 7. This CDR3 has 14 residues. This clone has only a few counts. Only in-frame clones appear in the TCRdb table, and some are missing; sequencing was by immunoSEQ multiplex PCR. The sample records around 280,000 clones, roughly 90% being singletons. The TCR was taken from a woman between 25 and 40 years old with COVID-19, enrolled during active disease. Sequencing was performed on peripheral blood. The rearrangement links TRBV5-6 to TRBJ2-7; 8 nucleotides match TRBD2. CDR3 in amino acids: CASSSGLVLDEQYF. Written as DNA, the CDR3 is TGTGCCAGCAGCTCGGGACTAGTACTGGACGAGCAGTACTTC.